Each of the 25 T cell receptor beta chains below was sequenced from the same sample in a study of human T cells and chemical hapten exposure. Time point here: patch test 1, 2 weeks after DPC sensitization. Treatment: therapeutic diphenylcyclopropenone sensitization with weekly scalp DPC. In TCRdb, the RACE reads were re-called with MiXCR into one record per CDR3 protein. The sample yields tens of thousands of distinct CDR3 sequences, around 10% seen once. The source material was whole blood, sampled in connection with sensitization to the hapten diphenylcyclopropenone (DPC). The receptors derive from a woman aged 50 to 60 with alopecia areata. Some clones in this sample may be carry-over from other donors' samples.

The table lists this clonotype with many counts. This chain links TRBV2 with TRBJ2-1; 9 nucleotides align to TRBD1. The CDR3 sequence is 15 residues long. CDR1 is SNHLY and CDR2 is FYNNEI in the germline V gene. V shed 4 bases, J shed 5 bases, and the junction held 6 bases outside the gene matches. The CDR3 nucleotides are TGTGCCAGCAGTGCCTTCGGGACAGGGAACAATGAGCAGTTCTTC. This translates into CASSAFGTGNNEQFF.

This clonotype was picked up a small number of times. The genes are TRBV18 and TRBJ2-7, with 8 bases identical to TRBD2. The J segment lost 3 bases and the V segment lost 4 bases, leaving 8 bases of the junction unmatched. CDR1 KGHSH and CDR2 LQKENI come from the germline V gene. The CDR3 spans 15 residues. DNA for the CDR3: TGTGCCAGCTCACTGTCAACTAGCGGTCGCTACGAGCAGTACTTC. Translation gives CASSLSTSGRYEQYF.

The V and J genes are TRBV7-2 and TRBJ2-5; D is unresolved. Per germline, CDR1 SGHTA and CDR2 FQGNSA. V lost 5 bases and J 5 bases, leaving 6 bases between the germline ends. This CDR3 spans 11 amino acids. Written as DNA, the CDR3 is TGTGCCAGCAGCATTAAGGAGACCCAGTACTTC. Amino acid sequence: CASSIKETQYF.

This clonotype was picked up many times. The genes are TRBV29-1 and TRBJ2-3; no clear D gene. CDR3 length equals 14 residues. The germline gives CDR1 SQVTM, CDR2 ANQGSEA. The V and J ends lost 2 bases and 6 bases respectively, with 15 bases between them. This CDR3 is CSVEWARSVDTQYF. As DNA, the CDR3 is TGCAGCGTTGAATGGGCTAGATCCGTGGATACGCAGTATTTT.

This clonotype appeared many times. The V gene is TRBV29-1, the J gene TRBJ2-7; 7 bases align to TRBD1. Germline CDR1 is SQVTM and CDR2 is ANQGSEA. J was trimmed by 4 bases and V by 2 bases; bases with no gene match: 8. This CDR3 spans 14 amino acids. The CDR3 is CSVEPLTGPYEQYF. The CDR3 DNA follows: TGCAGCGTTGAACCCCTGACAGGGCCTTACGAGCAGTACTTC.

The V and J genes are TRBV7-9 and TRBJ2-3; D may be TRBD2 (6 bases). V lost 10 bases to trimming and J lost 3 bases, with 11 bases between them. The CDR3 length is 12 residues. Germline CDR1 is SEHNR and CDR2 is FQNEAQ (reference sequence). The CDR3 loop is CATGRETDTQYF. CDR3 DNA sequence: TGTGCCACGGGCCGGGAGACAGATACGCAGTATTTT.

V gene TRBV19 combines with J gene TRBJ2-3; maybe TRBD2 (6 bases). This CDR3 contains 15 residues. Between the trimmed V and J ends, which lost 5 bases and 5 bases, there was a span of 17 bases. Germline V gene data show CDR1 as LNHDA and CDR2 as SQIVND (reference sequence). As DNA, the CDR3 is TGTGCCAGTAGTCCTCAAGCGGGCGTTATAGATACGCAGTATTTT. Amino acid sequence: CASSPQAGVIDTQYF.

This clonotype was counted ten times or more. This sequence joins TRBV7-2 and TRBJ1-1, with TRBD1 identical over 8 bases. V gave up 3 bases and J gave up 0 bases; unmatched junction bases: 9. Germline CDR1 SGHTA, CDR2 FQGNSA. The CDR3 spans 17 residues. CDR3 nucleotide sequence: TGTGCCAGCAGCTTCCCTTCAGGGGGCGGTTTGAACACTGAAGCTTTCTTT. It specifies CASSFPSGGGLNTEAFF. Combining the CDR3 with reference TRBV7-2 and TRBJ1-1 gives the whole variable domain GAGVSQSPSNKVTEKGKDVELRCDPISGHTALYWYRQSLGQGLEFLIYFQGNSAPDKSGLPSDRFSAERTGGSVSTLTIQRTQQEDSAVYLCASSFPSGGGLNTEAFFGQGTRLTVV.

Many counts were recorded for this clonotype. The gene calls are TRBV6-2 or TRBV6-3 and TRBJ1-2; TRBD1 agrees at 8 bases. The CDR3 runs 15 residues. In germline, CDR1 is MNHEY, CDR2 SVGEGT. The V and J ends lost 2 bases and 4 bases, in that order; junction bases with no gene match: 6. The CDR3 region is CASSYGTGAIYGYTF. The DNA for the CDR3 is TGTGCCAGCAGTTACGGGACAGGAGCTATCTATGGCTACACCTTC.

The rearrangement uses TRBV28 and TRBJ2-1, with D tentatively TRBD2 (5 bases). CDR3 size: 15 residues. Germline V gene sequence: CDR1 MDHEN, CDR2 SYDVKM. V was cut by 7 bases and J by 7 bases, with 20 bases left in between. CDR3 in amino acids: CASTIGGRTDNEQFF. CDR3 nucleotides: TGTGCCAGCACCATCGGAGGACGGACTGATAATGAGCAGTTCTTC. Full variable domain (rest looked up from reference TRBV28 and TRBJ2-1): DVKVTQSSRYLVKRTGEKVFLECVQDMDHENMFWYRQDPGLGLRLIYFSYDVKMKEKGDIPEGYSVSREKKERFSLILESASTNQTSMYLCASTIGGRTDNEQFFGPGTRLTVL.

This clonotype was detected ten times or more. This sequence joins TRBV18 and TRBJ1-1; 7 nucleotides line up with TRBD1. V was pared by 0 bases and J by 4 bases, with 8 bases of the junction left unmatched. Looked up from germline, CDR1 is KGHSH and CDR2 is LQKENI. This CDR3 is built from 16 residues. CDR3 sequence (DNA): TGTGCCAGCTCACCACCGGGGAGGGGGCGAGGCACTGAAGCTTTCTTT. Its translation is CASSPPGRGRGTEAFF.

In this sample, this clonotype turned up many times. The chain uses TRBV13 and TRBJ2-1; 13 positions match TRBD2. CDR1 and CDR2 from the germline V gene are PRHDT and FYEKMQ (reference sequence). Germline trimming cut 7 bases from V and 3 bases from J; bases unmatched to any gene: 3. The length of the CDR3 is 15 residues. As DNA, the CDR3 is TGTGCCAGCACCACTAGCGGGGGGGTCTACAATGAGCAGTTCTTC. It translates to CASTTSGGVYNEQFF.

The chain links TRBV6-1 to TRBJ2-5, with 7 bases that match TRBD2. The V gene end was trimmed by 4 bases and the J gene end by 2 bases; junction bases not matched to a gene: 7. The CDR3 is made up of 15 amino acids. Germline V gene data show CDR1 as MNHNS and CDR2 as SASEGT. CDR3 protein: CASSGSSAGQETQYF. The CDR3 nucleotides read TGTGCCAGCAGTGGATCCTCAGCGGGGCAAGAGACCCAGTACTTC.

This clonotype was picked up a small number of times. The chain carries TRBV9 and TRBJ1-2, with 7 bases identical to TRBD1. Trimming took 4 bases from V and 8 from J; bases not matched to a gene: 23. CDR1 SGDLS and CDR2 YYNGEE come from the germline V gene. The length of the CDR3 is 18 residues. The CDR3 reads CASSPRPYMDRIDIGYTF. CDR3 nucleotide sequence: TGTGCCAGCAGCCCCCGGCCGTATATGGACAGGATCGATATCGGCTACACCTTC.

The sample holds a few counts of this clonotype. Written as DNA, the CDR3 is TGTGCCAGCAGCTTGGTCGACTCCTACGAGCAGTACTTC. It specifies CASSLVDSYEQYF. The chain combines TRBV7-2 with TRBJ2-7; D is unresolved. Germline lookup yields CDR1 SGHTA and CDR2 FQGNSA. This CDR3 region has 13 residues. V was clipped by 3 bases and J by 0 bases, with 6 bases between them.

This chain joins TRBV11-2 and TRBJ2-7; D possibly uses TRBD1 or TRBD2 (5 bases each). Germline V gene sequence: CDR1 SGHAT, CDR2 FQNNGV. Between the trimmed V and J ends, which lost 5 bases and 4 bases, there was a span of 18 bases. The CDR3 length is 15 residues. CDR3 in amino acids: CASSPPGAPRYEQYF. DNA of the CDR3: TGTGCCAGCAGCCCCCCCGGGGCGCCCCGGTACGAGCAGTACTTC.

This clonotype occurred many times. This chain links TRBV6-5 with TRBJ1-5, with a possible D match to TRBD1 (5 bases). The CDR3 extends over 15 amino acids. Germline-derived CDR1 and CDR2 are MNHEY and SVGAGI. The V and J ends lost 5 bases and 3 bases respectively, with 14 bases between them. CDR3 in amino acids: CASSKLDGTNQPQHF. The CDR3 nucleotides read TGTGCCAGCAGTAAATTAGACGGGACCAATCAGCCCCAGCATTTT.

V gene TRBV18 combines with J gene TRBJ1-2; TRBD1 matches 8 bases. Germline assignment: CDR1 KGHSH and CDR2 LQKENI. The ends lost 6 bases at V and 13 bases at J; junction bases unmatched: 13. The length of the CDR3 is 13 residues. Written as DNA, the CDR3 is TGTGCCAGCTCCCCAAGCCCAGACAGGGGTGGCACCTTC. Residues: CASSPSPDRGGTF.

This clonotype was seen many times. This rearrangement joins TRBV12-3 or TRBV12-4 to TRBJ2-5; 13 positions match TRBD2. V was pared by 6 bases and J by 2 bases, with 6 bases of the junction left unmatched. The CDR3 consists of 16 residues. The CDR3 loop is CASSLRLAGGQETQYF. CDR3 bases: TGTGCCAGCAGCCTGAGACTAGCGGGGGGACAAGAGACCCAGTACTTC.

V gene TRBV30 combines with J gene TRBJ1-1, with D unclear. The CDR3 has 11 amino acids. The germline gives CDR1 GTSNPN, CDR2 SVGIG (reference sequence). Trimming took off 4 bases at V and 3 bases at J, with 6 bases between the two ends. This CDR3 is CAWTSHTEAFF. The CDR3 DNA sequence: TGTGCCTGGACATCGCACACTGAAGCTTTCTTT.

The gene calls are TRBV5-5 and TRBJ2-7; 8 bases match TRBD2. V lost 4 bases to trimming and J lost 1 base; unmatched junction nucleotides: 10. This CDR3 has 16 amino acids. CDR1 and CDR2 from the germline V gene are SGHKS and YYEKEE (reference sequence). CDR3 nucleotides: TGTGCCAGCAGCCCGGTCCTAGCGGGTGGTTCCTACGAGCAGTACTTC. Translation: CASSPVLAGGSYEQYF.

The CDR3 sequence is CASSSWTSGNTIYF. Written as DNA, the CDR3 is TGTGCCAGCAGCTCTTGGACGTCGGGAAACACCATATATTTT. The chain has TRBV13 and TRBJ1-3; no firm D call. Germline V lookup: CDR1 PRHDT, CDR2 FYEKMQ (reference sequence). With 4 bases removed from V and 4 bases from J, the gap between germline ends came to 11 bases. CDR3 length: 14 amino acids. Looking up the rest from reference TRBV13 and TRBJ1-3 gives the full variable domain: AAGVIQSPRHLIKEKRETATLKCYPIPRHDTVYWYQQGPGQDPQFLISFYEKMQSDKGSIPDRFSAQQFSDYHSELNMSSLELGDSALYFCASSSWTSGNTIYFGEGSWLTVV.

This clonotype qualifies as medium-sized. The chain combines TRBV18 with TRBJ1-1; D call uncertain. The CDR3 length is 15 residues. Germline V gives CDR1 KGHSH, CDR2 LQKENI. V lost 1 base and J 5 bases, leaving 14 bases between the germline ends. The CDR3 sequence: CASSPRTHGGTEAFF. The CDR3, as DNA: TGTGCCAGCTCACCACGGACCCACGGAGGGACTGAAGCTTTCTTT.

The V gene is TRBV7-9, the J gene TRBJ2-1; 8 nucleotides match TRBD1. CDR1 SEHNR and CDR2 FQNEAQ come from the germline V gene (reference sequence). The V and J ends lost 5 bases and 4 bases, in that order; junction bases with no gene match: 7. The CDR3 has 15 residues. CDR3: CASSLRQGTYNEQFF. CDR3 sequence (DNA): TGTGCCAGCAGCCTCCGACAGGGGACATACAATGAGCAGTTCTTC.

The table lists this clonotype with a few counts. The J gene is TRBJ2-5, the V gene TRBV29-1; perhaps TRBD1 as D (6 bases). In germline, CDR1 is SQVTM, CDR2 ANQGSEA. The CDR3 spans 13 residues. V lost 2 bases and J 2 bases, leaving 9 bases between the germline ends. The CDR3 sequence: CSVETGNQETQYF. CDR3 DNA sequence: TGCAGCGTTGAAACAGGGAATCAAGAGACCCAGTACTTC.